This entry concerns a single T cell receptor beta chain. The CDR3 is 17 amino acids. Germline CDR1 is DFQATT and CDR2 is SNEGSKA (reference sequence). V was pared by 3 bases and J by 3 bases, with 8 bases of the junction left unmatched. The data derive from a study of blood T cell repertoires in COVID-19. Under the authors' procedure: The assay estimated nucleated cells by amplifying reference gene primers. TCRdb's table, derived via immunoSEQ multiplex PCR, lists solely in-frame clones and lacks some. V, J and clone size reflect that table, while D and trimming were determined from the DNA. The table shows about 40,000 clones, with roughly four fifths occurring only once.

The TCR originated in a human donor in a cohort sampled during active or convalescent COVID-19. The donor label of this sample is uncertain. The V and J genes are TRBV20-1 and TRBJ2-3; 14 bases map to TRBD2. Sequencing was carried out using peripheral blood. The CDR3 spells CSASPAGTSGRTDTQYF. The CDR3 DNA reads TGCAGTGCTAGTCCCGCCGGGACTAGCGGGAGAACAGATACGCAGTATTTT.